This entry is about one TCR beta chain. The V end was cut by 5 bases, the J end by 4 bases, with 11 bases between. This CDR3 comprises 12 residues. Germline CDR1 reads SQVTM; CDR2 reads ANQGSEA. This sample is part of a study of T-cell reconstitution after alpha-beta-depleted transplantation in children. Unique molecular identifiers were built into the TCRbeta library. TCRdb used MiXCR to reprocess the PCR reads, holding one entry per CDR3 protein. Of around 400,000 distinct CDR3 sequences listed, around 20% are singletons. The sample here was PBMCs from the stem cell graft donor, taken from the stem cell graft. The V call is TRBV29-1, the J call TRBJ1-1; the D is unclear. This receptor was obtained from a human donor who donated a stem cell graft to a child with acute myeloid leukemia. CDR3 coding DNA: TGCAGCGTTCGACTGACTAGCACTGAAGCTTTCTTT. Protein: CSVRLTSTEAFF.